Listed below are T cell receptor beta chains from one sample, sequenced in a study of PD-L1 blockade in urothelial cancer. Assay used: immunoSEQ multiplex PCR; TCRdb lists only in-frame clones, some missing. The sample records about 50,000 clones, approximately 86% being singletons. Sequences were derived from PBMCs, sampled around atezolizumab (anti-PD-L1) treatment. These TCRs come from a man aged 55 to 69 with urothelial cancer. CDR3s include the opening cysteine and the closing phenylalanine or tryptophan. D genes are given only for firm matches. Size is omitted from some rows. Given values are once, few, many or a class for expanded clones.

size	V	J	D	DNA	CDR3
NA	TRBV10-3	TRBJ2-1	NA	TGTGCCATCAGTGAGTTGGGCGATGAGCAGTTCTTC	CAISELGDEQFF
once	TRBV6-5	TRBJ1-6	NA	TGTGCCAGCAGTTACGGGCGGGATAATTCACCCCTCCACTTT	CASSYGRDNSPLHF
NA	TRBV5-1	TRBJ2-1	TRBD1	TGCGCCAGCAGCTTGGGATGGACAGGGCGATATCAGAGCTCCTACAATGAGCAGTTCTTC	CASSLGWTGRYQSSYNEQFF
NA	TRBV5-5	TRBJ2-2	TRBD1	TGTGCCAGCAGCTTGAGGACAGGGGGCGGCGGGGAGCTGTTTTTT	CASSLRTGGGGELFF
NA	TRBV6-5	TRBJ1-4	NA	TGTGCCAGCAGTCCGACAGCAACTAATGAAAAACTGTTTTTT	CASSPTATNEKLFF
NA	TRBV7-3	TRBJ1-6	NA	TGTGCCAGCAGCTTCGAGGGGGTTGGAACACCCCTCCACTTT	CASSFEGVGTPLHF
once	TRBV5-1	TRBJ1-1	NA	TGCGCCAGCAGCTTCCAGGGAACTGAAGCTTTCTTT	CASSFQGTEAFF
NA	TRBV9	TRBJ1-1	NA	TGTGCCAGCAGCCCAGTTTCGGGGAGGCACACTGAAGCTTTCTTT	CASSPVSGRHTEAFF
NA	TRBV9	TRBJ2-1	NA	TGTGCCAGCAGCGTAGAAGGGACACCTAATGAGCAGTTCTTC	CASSVEGTPNEQFF
NA	TRBV19	TRBJ1-5	NA	TGTGCCAGTAGTATTAACAGGGATCAGCCCCAGCATTTT	CASSINRDQPQHF
NA	TRBV19	TRBJ2-5	NA	TGTGCCAGTAGCCAACCATATACCGGTCCTTCGACCCAGTACTTC	CASSQPYTGPSTQYF
NA	TRBV7-2	TRBJ1-3	NA	TGTGCCAGCAGCTCCGTCGAACAGGGACGTTCTGGAAACACCATATATTTT	CASSSVEQGRSGNTIYF
NA	TRBV5-1	TRBJ2-7	NA	TGCGCCAGCAGCTTGGTTCCGGGTCCCTACGAGCAGTACTTC	CASSLVPGPYEQYF
once	TRBV27	TRBJ2-1	NA	TGTGCCAGCAGTTCTGGGCAGCCGGGATCCAATGAGCAGTTCTTC	CASSSGQPGSNEQFF
once	TRBV5-1	TRBJ2-1	TRBD2	TGCGCCAGCAGAACTAGCGGGGGGGCGGGAAACAATGAGCAGTTCTTC	CASRTSGGAGNNEQFF
NA	TRBV27	TRBJ1-1	NA	TGTGCCAGCAGTTTGGGACAGAACACTGAAGCTTTCTTT	CASSLGQNTEAFF